This T cell receptor beta chain appears in the sequencing data of a study of blood T cell repertoires in COVID-19. TCRdb keeps only in-frame clones here, not all; method: immunoSEQ multiplex PCR. The sample comprises 150,000 to 170,000 clones, around three quarters of which are singletons, and around 1.5% rests with the top ten. The receptor was derived from an elderly man with acute or convalescent COVID-19. Source material: peripheral blood.

The CDR3 nucleotides are TGTGCCAGTAGTACCCGGCGGGGGGCAGGTTTCGCAGATACGCAGTATTTT. It is translated as CASSTRRGAGFADTQYF. V usage is TRBV19 and J usage is TRBJ2-3, with 8 bases fitting TRBD2. The CDR3 is 17 amino acids. V lost 4 bases, J lost 4 bases, and 13 bases stayed unmatched. In germline, CDR1 is LNHDA, CDR2 SQIVND (reference sequence).